Each of the 17 T cell receptor beta chains below was sequenced from the same sample in a study of blood T cell repertoires in COVID-19. The assay was immunoSEQ multiplex PCR, and TCRdb's table has in-frame clones only and misses some. The table has tens of thousands of clones, 85% seen once. Sequenced input: peripheral blood. The receptors come from a human donor with acute or convalescent COVID-19. The donor label of this sample is uncertain.

This chain uses TRBV19 with TRBJ2-7; 11 bases are a match to TRBD2. After removal of 5 bases from V and 2 bases from J, the junction contained 5 bases not matched to a gene. Germline-derived CDR1 and CDR2 are LNHDA and SQIVND (reference sequence). The CDR3 has 15 amino acids. The CDR3 spells CASSSTSGVTYEQYF. For the CDR3, the DNA is TGTGCCAGTAGTTCGACTAGCGGGGTAACCTACGAGCAGTACTTC.

The J gene is TRBJ1-6, the V gene TRBV30, with 8 bases identical to TRBD1. Germline CDR1 and CDR2: GTSNPN and SVGIG (reference sequence). Unmatched junction bases numbered 6, after V lost 2 bases and J lost 9 bases. The CDR3 is 14 amino acids. This chain's CDR3 is CAWSPGQGGSPLHF. The CDR3 DNA reads TGTGCCTGGAGTCCAGGACAGGGAGGTTCACCCCTCCACTTT.

The V and J genes are TRBV28 and TRBJ1-2; 7 bases align to TRBD1. Germline V gives CDR1 MDHEN, CDR2 SYDVKM. CDR3 length: 13 amino acids. The J segment lost 4 bases and the V segment lost 6 bases, leaving 5 bases of the junction unmatched. The CDR3: CASRGDRSYGYTF. CDR3 bases: TGTGCCAGCAGGGGGGACAGATCCTATGGCTACACCTTC.

This clone was counted a few times. This chain links TRBV7-9 with TRBJ2-1, with D perhaps TRBD1 (5 bases). Germline CDR1 is SEHNR and CDR2 is FQNEAQ (reference sequence). The CDR3 extends over 15 amino acids. Between the trimmed V and J ends, which lost 5 bases and 4 bases, there was a span of 15 bases. CDR3 DNA: TGTGCCAGCAGCCCGACATCCAGGGCTTACAATGAGCAGTTCTTC. Its protein is CASSPTSRAYNEQFF.

This clone has just one count. The genes are TRBV7-2 and TRBJ2-1; 10 bases are shared with TRBD2. Germline V gene sequence: CDR1 SGHTA, CDR2 FQGNSA. J was trimmed by 4 bases and V by 5 bases; bases with no gene match: 5. The CDR3 totals 15 residues. The CDR3, as DNA: TGTGCCAGCAGCCCACTAGCGGGGAATTACAATGAGCAGTTCTTC. This gives the protein CASSPLAGNYNEQFF.

The chain is built from TRBV7-6 and TRBJ2-1; TRBD1 is a possible D gene (5 bases). This CDR3 spans 15 amino acids. CDR1 is SGHVS and CDR2 is FNYEAQ in the germline V gene. The V end lost 1 base, the J end lost 5 bases, and 12 bases lay between the germline ends. Here the CDR3 DNA reads TGTGCCAGCAGCTTAGAGGGGCGTTGGAACAATGAGCAGTTCTTC. Translation: CASSLEGRWNNEQFF.

The chain has TRBV19 and TRBJ1-5; D is perhaps TRBD1 (6 bases). The CDR3 sequence is 14 residues long. V was trimmed by 5 bases and J by 3 bases, leaving 11 bases between them. CDR1 LNHDA and CDR2 SQIVND come from the germline V gene (reference sequence). The CDR3 is CASSPTGTNQPQHF. The CDR3 DNA sequence: TGTGCCAGTAGTCCCACAGGGACCAATCAGCCCCAGCATTTT.

This clone was seen only a few times. The CDR3 is CASSLARDLQFF. The CDR3 region has the DNA TGTGCCAGCAGCTTAGCGCGCGATTTGCAGTTCTTC. The chain has TRBV7-2 and TRBJ2-1; D gene unclear. CDR1 is SGHTA, CDR2 FQGNSA, per germline. CDR3 length equals 12 residues. V lost 0 bases and J 12 bases, leaving 9 bases between the germline ends.

In this sample, this clone turned up once. This chain connects TRBV5-5 to TRBJ2-1; D is perhaps TRBD1 (6 bases). Germline V lookup: CDR1 SGHKS, CDR2 YYEKEE (reference sequence). Trimming took off 0 bases at V and 7 bases at J, with 11 bases between the two ends. This CDR3 is 14 amino acids long. The DNA for the CDR3 is TGTGCCAGCAGCTTGGTCGGAGACAGGAATGAGCAGTTCTTC. It codes for CASSLVGDRNEQFF.

This chain connects TRBV9 to TRBJ1-4; TRBD1 matches at 7 bases. The CDR3 consists of 16 residues. With V trimmed by 0 bases and J by 4 bases, 6 bases remained unmatched. Germline values: CDR1 SGDLS, CDR2 YYNGEE. The CDR3 protein is CASSVGTGDNNEKLFF. The CDR3 DNA reads TGTGCCAGCAGCGTAGGAACAGGGGACAATAATGAAAAACTGTTTTTT.

The J gene is TRBJ2-7, the V gene TRBV7-2; the match to TRBD2 covers 9 bases. CDR3 length: 15 amino acids. J was trimmed by 4 bases and V by 1 base; bases with no gene match: 5. In germline, CDR1 is SGHTA, CDR2 FQGNSA. The CDR3 bases are TGTGCCAGCAGCTTAGTAGCTAGCGGGGAATACGAGCAGTACTTC. Protein sequence: CASSLVASGEYEQYF.

The sample holds one count of this clone. The J gene is TRBJ1-3, the V gene TRBV11-2; maybe TRBD1 (6 bases). Germline V gene sequence: CDR1 SGHAT, CDR2 FQNNGV. The length of the CDR3 is 15 residues. V lost 1 base and J 2 bases, leaving 9 bases between the germline ends. The CDR3 loop reads CASSLGPGAGNTIYF. CDR3 bases: TGTGCCAGCAGCTTAGGCCCAGGGGCTGGAAACACCATATATTTT.

The chain is built from TRBV19 and TRBJ1-5; perhaps TRBD1 as D (5 bases). The V and J ends lost 5 bases and 6 bases respectively, with 11 bases between them. This CDR3 spans 13 amino acids. Germline CDR1 reads LNHDA; CDR2 reads SQIVND (reference sequence). The CDR3 nucleotides are TGTGCCAGTAGTCAGAGTGGGGCTCAGCCCCAGCATTTT. It is translated as CASSQSGAQPQHF.

V usage is TRBV7-9 and J usage is TRBJ1-1, with unresolved D. CDR3 length: 14 amino acids. CDR1 is SEHNR, CDR2 FQNEAQ, per germline (reference sequence). Trimming cost V 5 bases and J 1 base, with 11 bases left between them. The CDR3 region is CASSGGSENTEAFF. The CDR3 DNA sequence: TGTGCCAGCAGCGGAGGTTCGGAGAACACTGAAGCTTTCTTT.

The rearrangement links TRBV13 to TRBJ1-6; 11 bases match TRBD1. Per germline, CDR1 PRHDT and CDR2 FYEKMQ (reference sequence). V lost 3 bases and J lost 0; bases outside the gene matches: 4. This CDR3 is 18 amino acids long. In nucleotides, the CDR3 is TGTGCCAGCAGCTTTGGGACAGGGGGTAGCTCCTATAATTCACCCCTCCACTTT. It is translated as CASSFGTGGSSYNSPLHF. The complete variable domain, with remaining parts taken from reference TRBV13 and TRBJ1-6, reads AAGVIQSPRHLIKEKRETATLKCYPIPRHDTVYWYQQGPGQDPQFLISFYEKMQSDKGSIPDRFSAQQFSDYHSELNMSSLELGDSALYFCASSFGTGGSSYNSPLHFGNGTRLTVT.

The rearrangement uses TRBV6-2 or TRBV6-3 and TRBJ1-1; a weak D match, TRBD1 (5 bases). The CDR3 loop spans 14 amino acids. The V and J ends lost 3 bases and 5 bases respectively, with 13 bases between them. Germline V lookup: CDR1 MNHEY, CDR2 SVGEGT. CDR3 sequence reads: CASSYRGEVTEAFF. CDR3 DNA: TGTGCCAGCAGTTATCGGGGGGAGGTAACTGAAGCTTTCTTT.

The rearrangement links TRBV19 to TRBJ2-1; 7 bases are a match to TRBD1. The germline CDR1 and CDR2 sequences are LNHDA and SQIVND (reference sequence). V was clipped by 10 bases and J by 4 bases; unmatched bases: 10. CDR3 length: 14 amino acids. The CDR3 DNA is TGTGCCACCTCCGGGACAGCCTGGTACAATGAGCAGTTCTTC. Translating it yields CATSGTAWYNEQFF.